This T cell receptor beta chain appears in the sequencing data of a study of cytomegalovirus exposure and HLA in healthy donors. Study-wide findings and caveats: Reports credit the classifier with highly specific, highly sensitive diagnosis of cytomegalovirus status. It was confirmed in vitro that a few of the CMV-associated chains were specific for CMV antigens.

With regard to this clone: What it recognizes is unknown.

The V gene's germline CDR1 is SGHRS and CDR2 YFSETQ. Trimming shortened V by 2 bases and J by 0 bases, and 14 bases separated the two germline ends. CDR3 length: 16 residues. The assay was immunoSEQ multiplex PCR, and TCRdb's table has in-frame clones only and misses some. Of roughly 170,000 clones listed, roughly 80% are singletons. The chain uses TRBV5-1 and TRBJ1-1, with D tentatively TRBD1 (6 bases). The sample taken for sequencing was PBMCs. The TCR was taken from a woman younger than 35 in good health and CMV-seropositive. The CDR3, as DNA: TGCGCCAGCAGCTTCGCCGAGGGACATTTGAACACTGAAGCTTTCTTT. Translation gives CASSFAEGHLNTEAFF.